This T cell receptor (beta chain) originates from a study of cytomegalovirus exposure and HLA in healthy donors (dated by TCRdb to the late 2010s). General notes on the study: An earlier analysis of several hundred of the donors reported more than 250 Gb of sequence data and approximately 110 million unique TCR beta sequences from 150 million to 200 million T cells. An early release covering roughly 640 HLA-typed donors comprised about 300 gigabases of sequencing data and about 90 million unique TCR sequences. Of the roughly 400 genotyped donors, more than 75% were placed in the genetic ancestry cluster associated with self-reported Caucasian donors. The study was designed to test whether signatures of past pathogen exposure could be identified by cataloging public T cell receptors. The study profiled the T cell repertoires of more than 500 subjects by immunosequencing and related them to cytomegalovirus serostatus. In addition to the first cohort of hundreds of subjects, a separate validation cohort of approximately 130 different subjects was used. To predict cytomegalovirus infection status, the study brought together high-throughput TCR immunosequencing, statistical association of individual TCRs with disease status, and machine learning. In a later analysis, previously published TCR beta repertoires from more than 500 donors were re-analyzed and high-resolution HLA genotyping was added so that TCR occurrence patterns could be studied. In the later analysis, no new phenotypic data were used to find candidate immune exposures; instead, reliance was placed on TCR beta sequences and their occurrence across donors. To decide whether each TCR beta V gene segment behaved as functional or pseudogenic, an earlier analysis of some 580 of the donors relied on high-throughput TCR beta sequencing. Donor age, sex, ethnicity and CMV serostatus were collected together with the repertoire data. Genome-wide SNP genotypes for about 65% of the roughly 700 donors were used in a later genetic analysis, which treated that subset as a discovery cohort. Every repertoire in the discovery cohort had been generated on one and the same sequencing platform. HLA typing covered class I and class II loci at four-digit resolution. The number of typed donors differed by locus: roughly 629-640 for A, B, C, DRB1 and DQB1; 522 for DQA1; 600 to 610 for DPA1; and about 470 for DPB1. Roughly five DR-DQ haplotypes were handled as single units for association and clustering, since linkage in the cohort was strong. On average, around 240,000 unique TCR beta nucleotide sequences were sequenced per donor among 398 genotyped donors of the cohort, with roughly a sixth of those sequences being non-productive.

Worth noting for this clone: It lacks a known antigen. No base-level quality is on record; no much larger clone is a single base apart.

Study-wide conclusions, independent of this receptor: The classifier was reported to diagnose cytomegalovirus status with high specificity and sensitivity in both the original cohort and the validation cohort. Because HLA typing was missing for some donors at each locus, association tests included only the typed subset. In an earlier analysis of several hundred of the donors, most TCR beta V segments were observed in productive rearrangements about 90% or about 30% of the time, broadly matching IMGT annotations. A further reported finding was that TCR beta sequences accurately predicted the HLA-A and HLA-B alleles for most subjects in the first cohort. In vitro tests confirmed that a few of the cytomegalovirus-associated TCR beta chains recognize cytomegalovirus antigens. Most TCR sequences were seen in very few donors, while some public TCRs were found in many individuals. Because counts were too low, seventeen rarely observed V segments, including chromosome 9 orphons, were excluded from the earlier analysis of a few hundred of the donors. Specific HLA alleles were associated with roughly 16,000 TCR beta sequences at a false discovery rate of 0.05 in a later analysis. A group of highly shared sequence variants was considered likely to be a technical artifact of the sequencing pipeline. A later genetic analysis associated a missense DCLRE1C variant with V-gene and J-gene trimming of TCR beta chains, and an independent cohort replicated the association. A later analysis found that HLA-associated TCR beta chains were more clonally expanded and had lower generation probabilities than equally common non-associated chains. Roughly uniform sequencing depth across donors was assumed in presence/absence analyses, although this assumption may not hold. Some IMGT-functional V segments, including TRBV6-2 and TRBV6-3, could not be told apart with the 87-base-pair reads, so those segments were excluded. It was suggested by the authors that the approach could potentially be generalized to other disease states and immunological phenotypes. According to a later analysis, parvovirus B19, influenza, CMV and Epstein-Barr virus appeared linked to several top co-occurrence clusters. When HLA alleles, especially DR and DQ, strongly co-occurred, TCR associations were difficult to assign to individual alleles. In a later genetic analysis, fewer N-insertions in productive TCRs were reported among donors in an Asian-associated ancestry cluster than the roughly 700-donor mean. In a later analysis, TCR association rates were found to vary across HLA loci, with the most associated TCRs seen for DRB1 alleles and the fewest for HLA-C alleles. Most CMV-associated TCR beta chains appeared to be HLA-restricted in a later analysis, and the HLA associations seemed to be driven largely by CMV exposure. The only immune exposure information available for the cohort was CMV serostatus. In the study, around 150 TCR beta chains were listed as associated with cytomegalovirus. Correlated functional status among segregating V segments might reflect linkage disequilibrium, but an unknown experimental factor could not be ruled out. The cohort was sequenced for TCR beta chains only, and without alpha or paired-chain data the features that could be detected were limited.

Library creation used the immunoSEQ multiplex PCR assay. A mixture of 60 forward primers for TCR Vbeta segments and 13 reverse primers for TCR Jbeta segments was used in the multiplex PCR. The CDR3 region of rearranged TCR beta genes was amplified from genomic DNA with a multiplex PCR assay. On the Illumina HiSeq System, the amplified TCR beta libraries were sequenced as 87-base-pair reads. The paper's processing steps were these. Across the roughly 670 repertoires, a later analysis counted tens of millions of unique TCR beta chains, 9.5 million to 12 million of which were shared by at least two donors. A nearest-neighbor algorithm error-corrected the raw reads and collapsed the reads into unique sequences, merging closely related sequences to remove PCR and sequencing errors. V, D and J gene segments were assigned by aligning CDR3 sequences to IMGT reference sequences. For a sequence to be retained, a match of at least six nucleotides was required to both a V gene segment and a J gene segment. A rearrangement counted as productive if the CDR3 had no stop codons and remained in frame with V and J, and every other rearrangement counted as non-productive. CDR3 was defined by IMGT convention, running from the second conserved V-encoded cysteine to the conserved J-encoded phenylalanine. The earlier analysis of 500 to 650 of the donors excluded any sequence lacking an unambiguous match to a single V gene segment. An earlier analysis of almost 600 of the donors classified V segments as functional when productive rearrangements were above 56.7% and as segregating when the standard deviation between donors was above 5%. A statistical classification framework was built for diagnosing cytomegalovirus status from the catalog of TCR beta chain sequences. In a later analysis, V and J genes were assigned by comparing TCR nucleotide sequences against IMGT/GENE-DB human TR gene sequences. The TCRdist pipeline was used in a later analysis to assign CDR3 sequences and most-parsimonious VDJ recombination scenarios. A later analysis defined each TCR beta chain by its CDR3 amino acid sequence plus V-gene family, and excluded reads lacking a unique V-gene family. A later analysis removed 550 to 650 highly shared, low-generation-probability nucleotide sequences to deal with suspected cross-contamination and a sequencing artifact. In a later analysis, a clonal expansion index for each public chain was calculated from normalized within-repertoire ranks of inferred template counts. Generation probabilities in a later analysis came from a VDJ recombination model fitted to out-of-frame rearrangements, and those results were checked against IGoR. In a later analysis, hypergeometric tests were used to score TCR-TCR, TCR-HLA and TCR-CMV co-occurrence, with a repertoire-size bias correction applied to TCR pairs. In a later analysis, false discovery rates were estimated by permuting HLA or CMV assignments 20 times. A later analysis grouped co-occurring TCRs with DBSCAN, adding TCRdist sequence similarity when clustering within HLA-allele-positive subsets. For co-occurrence clustering, repertoires with fewer than 30,000 or more than 120,000 public chains were excluded, along with roughly 5 repertoires with anomalous nucleotide sharing. The source is immuneACCESS, and TCRdb retained only in-frame sequences with V and J called. Part of the clones is not carried over; for the studies checked, unresolved V genes explain less than half of this, and the remainder is unexplained. V and J calls and clone size come straight from that table; D and trimming were deduced from the DNA. Recorded for this sample are some 190,000 clones; 78% of them occurred a single time. The ten most abundant clones make up around 14% of the sample.

The cohort was made up of 650 to 700 healthy bone marrow donors. At the time of sampling, all cohort members were nominally healthy, though unrecorded immune exposures were likely present. The donor tested CMV seropositive, placing the donor among the 290 or so seropositive members of the cohort. A peripheral blood sample was collected from each donor, and TCR beta sequencing was performed on peripheral blood mononuclear cells. The Qiagen DNeasy Blood Extraction Kit was used to extract genomic DNA from the blood cell samples. The CDR3 has 11 amino acids, counting the end cysteine and phenylalanine. The entry retains the CDR3 DNA only, 33 bases that are in frame from base 1. CDR1 and CDR2 are drawn from the germline V gene (reference sequence): MNHNY, SVGAGI. V was cut back by 5 bases and J by 7 bases, leaving a gap of 8 bases between them.

Sequenced input: PBMCs. This TCR came from a woman in her twenties or thirties in good health and CMV-seropositive. Recombination linked TRBV6-6 to TRBJ1-1; the D gene is perhaps TRBD1, from 5 matching bases. The sequenced DNA is TGTGCCAGCAGTCGACAGCTTGAAGCTTTCTTT. This gives the protein CASSRQLEAFF.